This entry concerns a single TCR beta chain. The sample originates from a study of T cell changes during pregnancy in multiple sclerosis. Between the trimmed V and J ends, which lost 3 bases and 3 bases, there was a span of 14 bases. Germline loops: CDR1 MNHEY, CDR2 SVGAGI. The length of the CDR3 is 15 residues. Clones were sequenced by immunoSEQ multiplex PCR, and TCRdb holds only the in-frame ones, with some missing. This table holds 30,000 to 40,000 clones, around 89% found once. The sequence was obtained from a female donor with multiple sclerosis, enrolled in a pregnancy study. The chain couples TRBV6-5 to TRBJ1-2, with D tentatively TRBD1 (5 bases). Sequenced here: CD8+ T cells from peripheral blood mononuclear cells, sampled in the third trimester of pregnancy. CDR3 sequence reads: CASSYHRGMDYGYTF. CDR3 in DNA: TGTGCCAGCAGTTATCACCGGGGGATGGACTATGGCTACACCTTC.